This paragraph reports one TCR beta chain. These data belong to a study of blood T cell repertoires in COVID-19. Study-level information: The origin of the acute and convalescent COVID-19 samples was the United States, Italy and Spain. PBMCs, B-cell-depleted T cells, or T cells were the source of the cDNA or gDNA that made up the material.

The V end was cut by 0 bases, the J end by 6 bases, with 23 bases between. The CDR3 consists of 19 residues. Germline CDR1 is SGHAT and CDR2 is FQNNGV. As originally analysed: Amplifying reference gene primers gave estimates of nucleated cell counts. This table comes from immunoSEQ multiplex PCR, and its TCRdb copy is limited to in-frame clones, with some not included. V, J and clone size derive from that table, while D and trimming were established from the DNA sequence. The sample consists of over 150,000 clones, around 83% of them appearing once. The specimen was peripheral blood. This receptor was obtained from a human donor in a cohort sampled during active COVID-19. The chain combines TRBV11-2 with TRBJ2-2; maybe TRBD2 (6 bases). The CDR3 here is CASSLDLRGLSWRPGELFF. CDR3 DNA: TGTGCCAGCAGCTTAGATCTTAGGGGACTTTCGTGGAGGCCCGGGGAGCTGTTTTTT.